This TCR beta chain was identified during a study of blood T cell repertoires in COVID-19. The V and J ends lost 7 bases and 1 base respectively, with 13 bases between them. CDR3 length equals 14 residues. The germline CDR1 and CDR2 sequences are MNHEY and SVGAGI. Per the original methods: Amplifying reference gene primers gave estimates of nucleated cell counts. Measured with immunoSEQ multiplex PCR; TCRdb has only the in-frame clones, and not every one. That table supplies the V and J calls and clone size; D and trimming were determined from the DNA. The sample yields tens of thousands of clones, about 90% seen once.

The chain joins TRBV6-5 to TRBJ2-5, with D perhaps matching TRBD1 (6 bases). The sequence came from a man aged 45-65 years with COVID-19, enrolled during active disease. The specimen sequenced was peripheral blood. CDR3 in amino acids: CASTQGQTQETQYF. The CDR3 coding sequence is TGTGCCAGCACCCAGGGACAAACCCAAGAGACCCAGTACTTC.